Listed here is a single T cell receptor (beta chain). No antigen is known for it. Base quality data are lacking; no much larger clone is found one base away. Libraries were prepared through 5' RACE. Instrument on record: Illumina HiSeq 2500. A second 7 to 11 cycle PCR used a sample-barcoded 5' primer and a J-beta primer mix. A template-switch 5' adaptor carrying 12 random nucleotides introduced a unique molecular identifier onto each TCR beta cDNA molecule. At least 2.5 million CDR3-containing paired-end reads were obtained from each sample. All of the RNA was converted into first-strand cDNA using the Mint cDNA synthesis kit, with a TRBC-specific oligonucleotide serving as the primer. Following uracil-DNA glycosylase treatment, a first 18-cycle PCR with universal primers M1SS and BC2_uni_R was performed on all cDNA. The study's processing was this. For normalization, 1 million high-quality reads, each with a distinct molecular identifier, were randomly selected from each sample. Instead of being binned into consensus sequences, reads with shared molecular identifiers were discarded. MiTCR, run with a Q25 quality threshold and the strictest error-elimination algorithm, handled CDR3 identification, clonotype clustering and error correction. A nonparametric unseen species model using Euler transformation provided a lower-bound estimate of total TCR beta diversity. TCRdb reprocessing: public reads trimmed at Q25 with fastp, clones called with MiXCR, in-frame beta chains kept. Here each entry gathers all rows of one CDR3 protein and keeps the most common genes and DNA. TCRdb's processing, not the authors' own work, is the source of the V and J calls. Recorded for this sample are around 1.5 million distinct CDR3 sequences; around 36% of them occurred a single time. Roughly 12% of the sample comes from the top ten.

Sequences SEHNR (CDR1) and FQNEAQ (CDR2) are obtained from the germline V gene (reference sequence). The CDR3 spans 16 residues, from the cysteine through the phenylalanine. Just the 48-base CDR3 DNA is kept, in frame starting at base 1. V was cut back by 5 bases and J by 8 bases, leaving a gap of 22 bases between them. The donors were some 36 Caucasian individuals from Russia, aged roughly 6 to 95 years, who were systemically healthy. Each donor gave 8 to 10 milliliters of peripheral blood, drawn into EDTA-treated Vacutainer tubes. Ficoll-Paque density-gradient centrifugation was used to isolate PBMCs, with at least 6.5 million per sample. Trizol reagent was used to extract total RNA from PBMCs, with at least 5 micrograms per sample. The percentages of naive CD45RAhigh/CD27high T cells were determined by flow cytometry on a PBMC aliquot from every donor. The source of the sample is a study of blood T cells in healthy people across ages (dated by TCRdb to the mid-2010s). About the full investigation: In model experiments, template switching captured roughly one uniquely barcoded TCR beta cDNA molecule for every two T cells. Age-related changes in TCR beta repertoire diversity were measured in the study by deep sequencing normalized with unique cDNA molecular identifiers. The donors were split into four age groups: young (average about 15 years), middle-aged (about 40), aged (62) and long-lived (approximately 80). To avoid experimental bias, donors of different ages were spread randomly across the sequencing lanes. Using the same blood draw, the study looked at two additional independent replicas of 1 million unique cDNA reads for two donors, one aged 18 to 30 and the other aged 80 or older. The paper's findings and limits, for the study overall: Because donor CMV infection status was unknown, age-related changes in expanded clonotypes were potentially confounded. Since profiling was done on bulk unsorted PBMCs, naive and antigen-experienced compartments could not be conclusively compared. As age increased, observed TCR beta diversity per million T cells dropped in a roughly linear way, and a significant reduction was already evident by age 40. Compared with the aged group, the long-lived group had more naive CD4+ T cells, fewer expanded clones and increased TCR diversity, a pattern suggesting age selection. A strong correlation was found between observed TCR beta diversity and the percentage of naive T cells measured by flow cytometry. Estimates of total diversity from one million sequenced T cells were regarded as lower bounds and underestimates.

The chain uses TRBV7-9 and TRBJ2-1; the D gene is perhaps TRBD2, on 5 matching bases. This TCR derives from a woman aged 25 to 39 in good health. The material sequenced was blood. The CDR3 protein is CASSRGQVDRFDEQFF. The nucleotide sequence reads TGTGCCAGCAGCCGAGGGCAGGTCGATCGCTTCGATGAGCAGTTCTTC.